These 2 T cell receptor beta chains originate from one sample sequenced in a study of shared clonotypes between healthy human individuals. Some clones are missing from TCRdb's copy, which holds only in-frame ones; the method was immunoSEQ multiplex PCR. The profile shows about 1.1 million clones, around three quarters of them singletons. Sequencing used memory CD4+ T cells from PBMCs. Subset: CD45RA-negative fraction. The receptors shown here come from a man between 18 and 29 years old in good health. Some clones in this sample may be carry-over from other donors' samples.

The chain links TRBV28 to TRBJ2-5; 8 bases map to TRBD1. There are 15 residues in the CDR3. CDR1 and CDR2 (germline): MDHEN, SYDVKM. Losses at the gene ends were 2 bases for V and 6 bases for J; bases not matched to a gene: 8. The CDR3 sequence is CASSLRAGGEQTQYF. CDR3 DNA: TGTGCCAGCAGTTTAAGGGCAGGGGGCGAACAGACCCAGTACTTC.

The chain joins TRBV7-2 to TRBJ2-5; D is perhaps TRBD1 or TRBD2 (5 bases each). The length of the CDR3 is 13 residues. V lost 5 bases to trimming and J lost 5 bases, with 12 bases between them. Germline V gene lookup returns CDR1 SGHTA and CDR2 FQGNSA. The CDR3 spells CASSGSWGETQYF. The CDR3 DNA reads as TGTGCCAGCAGCGGGAGTTGGGGGGAGACCCAGTACTTC.